The 20 T cell receptor beta chains listed next were all sequenced from one sample in a study of tumor-infiltrating lymphocytes in primary liver carcinoma. Investigators took RNA and DNA out together from 20-30 mg of unsorted bulk tissue. From around 520 ng of total RNA, TCR beta-specific cDNA was reverse-transcribed using a constant-region primer. Nested multiplex PCR, run for three rounds with slightly modified ARM-PCR, yielded TCR beta libraries. The study ran its first two PCR rounds for 9 to 10 cycles each, using TRBV1-TRBV30 forward primers and a C-beta reverse primer. TCRdb analysed the multiplex PCR reads with MiXCR anew, one entry per CDR3 protein. The sample has 50,000 or so distinct CDR3 sequences, around 82% seen once. The sequenced sample was liver tumor tissue from sampling region 5. Subset indicated: tumor region T5, tumor centre. The receptors originated from a man in his forties or fifties with primary liver carcinoma and hepatitis B virus infection.

The rearrangement joins TRBV29-1 to TRBJ2-7; D assignment may be TRBD1 or TRBD2 (5 bases each). CDR1 SQVTM and CDR2 ANQGSEA come from the germline V gene. This CDR3 has 16 residues. Deletions cut 7 bases from V and 2 bases from J, with 24 bases between. In nucleotides, the CDR3 is TGCAGCGCCTTGACATTTGGGACCTGCACTCCCTACGAGCAGTACTTC. Residues: CSALTFGTCTPYEQYF.

This clonotype was seen more than once but under ten times. At one end the junction does not follow the germline gene, possibly because of a read error. The genes are TRBV6-1 and TRBJ1-5, with TRBD1 matching 7 bases. There are 17 residues in the CDR3. Germline-derived CDR1 and CDR2 are MNHNS and SASEGT. The CDR3 sequence: CASSEAWPGGDDQPQHF. CDR3 coding DNA: TGTGCCAGCAGTGAAGCCTGGCCAGGGGGGGATGATCAGCCCCAGCACTTT.

The chain employs TRBV5-1 and TRBJ2-7; 9 positions agree with TRBD1. Losses at the gene ends were 8 bases for V and 5 bases for J; bases not matched to a gene: 14. The CDR3 covers 15 residues. The germline V gene encodes CDR1 SGHRS and CDR2 YFSETQ. Here the CDR3 reads CASSRRDREENEQYF. CDR3 nucleotide sequence: TGCGCCAGTAGCCGTAGGGACAGGGAAGAGAACGAGCAGTACTTC.

Comment on this clonotype: One end of the junction varies from germline; a read error may be responsible. The rearrangement uses TRBV12-3 or TRBV12-4 and TRBJ2-7; D gene unclear. CDR3 length equals 14 residues. The CDR3 DNA is TGTGCCAGCACTTCCCCGGGCGACTCCTATGAGCAGTACTTC. This codes for CASTSPGDSYEQYF.

Regarding this clonotype: Compared with germline, one end of the junction differs, possibly owing to a read error. The rearrangement links TRBV6-5 to TRBJ2-3; D might be TRBD2 (9 bases). The CDR3 sequence is 17 residues long. CDR1 is MNHEY and CDR2 is SVGAGI in the germline V gene. CDR3 DNA: TGTGCCAGTAGTTCACTCCCCCTGAGCGGGGGGACAGGTATGCAGTATTTT. Translating gives CASSSLPLSGGTGMQYF.

Turning to this clonotype: Given a much more abundant clone one base away, this may be a read error. J is TRBJ2-1 and V is TRBV19; D is ambiguous. Deletions cut 9 bases from V and 2 bases from J, with 5 bases between. This CDR3 comprises 11 residues. CDR1 LNHDA and CDR2 SQIVND come from the germline V gene (reference sequence). The CDR3 DNA is TGTGCCAGCAAGGCCTACAATGAGCAGTTCTTC. Translation gives CASKAYNEQFF.

This clonotype has more than one count but fewer than ten. A junction end diverges from the germline sequence, so it may reflect a read error. J is TRBJ1-1 and V is TRBV29-1, with 8 positions matching TRBD1. The V gene's germline CDR1 is SQVTM and CDR2 ANQGSEA. The length of the CDR3 is 15 residues. The CDR3 nucleotides are TGCAGCGCTGCAGGGGGCTGGGGGATGAACACTGAAGCTTTCTTC. Its translation is CSAAGGWGMNTEAFF.

V gene TRBV2 combines with J gene TRBJ2-2; 7 bases map to TRBD2. Germline lookup yields CDR1 SNHLY and CDR2 FYNNEI. The CDR3 contains 13 residues. V was clipped by 7 bases and J by 9 bases; unmatched bases: 8. CDR3 loop: CASTQGGTRELFF. CDR3 DNA: TGTGCCAGCACCCAGGGAGGGACCCGGGAGCTGTTTTTT.

To note about this clonotype: The conserved phenylalanine or tryptophan normally closing the CDR3 is absent here, so this likely arose from a read error. V is TRBV14 and J is TRBJ1-1; D remains ambiguous. Germline CDR1 is SGHDN and CDR2 is FVKESK. This CDR3 has 13 amino acids. V was cut by 3 bases and J by 11 bases, with 16 bases left in between. In nucleotides, the CDR3 is TGTGCCAGCAGCCAGGAGATTCAGTTGCGGGCTTTCGTT. Amino acid sequence: CASSQEIQLRAFV.

About this clonotype itself: A much larger clone differs from this one at a single base, so this may be a read error. The chain links TRBV28 to TRBJ1-4; 7 nucleotides agree with TRBD1. Germline V gene sequence: CDR1 MDHEN, CDR2 SYDVKM. The trim removed 3 bases at V and 3 bases at J, leaving 10 bases unmatched. The CDR3 sequence is 17 residues long. CDR3: CASSFWDRFAANEKLFF. CDR3 nucleotide sequence: TGTGCCAGCAGTTTTTGGGACAGATTTGCAGCTAATGAAAAACTGTTTTTT.

The chain couples TRBV4-3 to TRBJ2-7, with 7 nucleotides matching TRBD1. This CDR3 contains 15 residues. Germline-derived CDR1 and CDR2 are LGHNA and YSLEER. Trimming cost V 10 bases and J 11 bases; bases outside gene matches: 23. The CDR3 is CANNQDMGTADAEYF. Written as DNA, the CDR3 is TGCGCCAACAACCAAGATATGGGGACAGCAGACGCGGAGTACTTC.

This clonotype was observed many times. The chain combines TRBV5-6 with TRBJ2-7, with 9 bases identical to TRBD2. The germline CDR1 and CDR2 sequences are SGHDT and YYEEEE. The CDR3 loop spans 14 amino acids. V shed 2 bases and J 4 bases; nucleotides not matched to a gene: 4. The CDR3 is CASSFPGLAYEQYF. CDR3 DNA: TGTGCCAGCAGCTTCCCGGGACTAGCATACGAGCAGTACTTC.

Points on this clonotype: The final CDR3 position lacks the conserved phenylalanine or tryptophan, pointing to a likely read error. The chain combines TRBV6-5 with TRBJ1-6, with D maybe TRBD1 (6 bases). Per the germline V gene, CDR1 is MNHEY and CDR2 is SVGAGI. The CDR3 is 15 residues long. The DNA for the CDR3 is TGTTCCAGCAGTTACACACGGGGGCTGGAGTCACCCCTCCACTAT. The encoded protein is CSSSYTRGLESPLHY.

For this clonotype: Likely a read error: the CDR3 ends without its conserved phenylalanine or tryptophan. The chain combines TRBV5-1 with TRBJ1-1; tentatively, D is TRBD1 (5 bases). CDR3 length: 14 amino acids. Germline V gene data show CDR1 as SGHRS and CDR2 as YFSETQ. The CDR3 loop is CASNLAGGLSEAFY. DNA of the CDR3: TGCGCCAGCAACTTGGCCGGGGGACTCTCGGAAGCTTTCTAT.

Regarding this clonotype: It may be a read error: a sequence one base away is much more abundant. V and J are TRBV10-3 and TRBJ1-2; D unresolved. Germline lookup yields CDR1 ENHRY and CDR2 SYGVKD. The CDR3 spans 14 residues. The CDR3 is CAISESTQGYGYIF. The CDR3 DNA follows: TGTGCCATCAGTGAGTCGACTCAAGGTTATGGCTACATCTTC.

There are many counts of this clonotype. J is TRBJ2-1 and V is TRBV20-1, with D maybe TRBD2 (5 bases). Trimming removed 6 bases from V and 4 bases from J, with 13 bases in between. This CDR3 has 13 amino acids. Germline values: CDR1 DFQATT, CDR2 SNEGSKA (reference sequence). The CDR3 DNA follows: TGCAGTGCCCCCCCAGCGGCGTACAATGAGCAGTTCTTC. Protein product: CSAPPAAYNEQFF.

Details on this clonotype: Germline and junction disagree at one end, which may indicate a read error. V gene TRBV10-2 combines with J gene TRBJ1-5; perhaps TRBD1 as D (5 bases). The CDR3 has 13 amino acids. The V gene's germline CDR1 is WSHSY and CDR2 SAAADI. CDR3 sequence: CTSSVGGTQPQHF. In DNA form, the CDR3 reads TGCACCAGCAGTGTGGGGGGAACACAGCCCCAGCATTTT.

The chain employs TRBV29-1 and TRBJ2-1; perhaps TRBD2 as D (6 bases). V lost 2 bases to trimming and J lost 11 bases, with 19 bases between them. The germline V gene has CDR1 SQVTM and CDR2 ANQGSEA. CDR3 length equals 14 residues. The CDR3 DNA reads TGCAGCGTTGAATTGGGAGTAGCGGAGGGTAAGCAGTTCTTC. As protein: CSVELGVAEGKQFF.

This clonotype was seen many times. This chain joins TRBV6-1 and TRBJ1-3, with D possibly TRBD1 on 5 matching bases. The CDR3 extends over 14 amino acids. V was clipped by 8 bases and J by 4 bases, with 15 bases between them. From germline, CDR1 is MNHNS and CDR2 SASEGT. For the CDR3, the DNA is TGTGCCAGCCTCCGCAGGGAATCCGGAAACACCATATATTTT. Protein sequence: CASLRRESGNTIYF.

The chain recombines TRBV6-2 or TRBV6-3 with TRBJ2-2; D gene uncertain. The CDR3 consists of 14 residues. V lost 8 bases to trimming and J lost 1 base, with 11 bases between them. CDR1 is MNHEY and CDR2 is SVGEGT in the germline V gene. As DNA, the CDR3 is TGTGCCAGCCGGCTTGCGTGGAACACCGGGGAGCTGTTTTTT. Translating it yields CASRLAWNTGELFF.